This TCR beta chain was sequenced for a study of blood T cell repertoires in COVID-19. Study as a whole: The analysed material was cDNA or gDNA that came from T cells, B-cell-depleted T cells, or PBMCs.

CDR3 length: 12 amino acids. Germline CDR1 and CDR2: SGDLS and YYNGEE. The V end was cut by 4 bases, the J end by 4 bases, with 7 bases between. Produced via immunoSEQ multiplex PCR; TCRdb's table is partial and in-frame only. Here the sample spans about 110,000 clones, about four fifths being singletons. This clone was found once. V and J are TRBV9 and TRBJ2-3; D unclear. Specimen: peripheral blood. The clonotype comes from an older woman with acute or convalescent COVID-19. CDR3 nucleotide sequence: TGTGCCAGCAGCCCAGGCGCAGATACGCAGTATTTT. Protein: CASSPGADTQYF.